Each of the 12 T cell receptor beta chains below was sequenced from the same sample in a study of blood T cell repertoires in COVID-19. The repertoire was sequenced with immunoSEQ multiplex PCR; TCRdb's copy has only in-frame clones and lacks some. The sample carries approximately 290,000 clones, about 90% recorded once. The sequencing input was PBMCs or T cells enriched from blood (not recorded which). Receptors were obtained from a young woman with acute COVID-19.

This chain links TRBV7-3 with TRBJ2-5, with D hard to call. CDR3 size: 15 residues. CDR1 and CDR2 (germline): SGHTA, FQGTGA. Trimming stripped 0 bases from V and 2 bases from J, with 10 bases between. CDR3 DNA: TGTGCCAGCAGCTTAACGTTTACTACTCAAGAGACCCAGTACTTC. Translating gives CASSLTFTTQETQYF. Full variable domain (rest looked up from reference TRBV7-3 and TRBJ2-5): GAGVSQTPSNKVTEKGKYVELRCDPISGHTALYWYRQSLGQGPEFLIYFQGTGAADDSGLPNDRFFAVRPEGSVSTLKIQRTERGDSAVYLCASSLTFTTQETQYFGPGTRLLVL.

This clone was seen once. The chain recombines TRBV6-2 or TRBV6-3 with TRBJ2-2; TRBD1 is a possible D gene (5 bases). Germline V lookup: CDR1 MNHEY, CDR2 SVGEGT. This CDR3 contains 16 residues. Trimming took 0 bases from V and 7 from J, leaving 15 bases between them. CDR3 sequence (DNA): TGTGCCAGCAGTTACTCGACGGTCAGGGCGAACGGGGAGCTGTTTTTT. It codes for CASSYSTVRANGELFF.

The chain links TRBV7-9 to TRBJ1-3; perhaps TRBD1 as D (6 bases). Trimming removed 0 bases from V and 8 bases from J, with 17 bases in between. CDR1 and CDR2 from the germline V gene are SEHNR and FQNEAQ (reference sequence). CDR3 size: 16 residues. The CDR3 protein is CASSLAHRARGDTIYF. In nucleotides, the CDR3 is TGTGCCAGCAGCTTAGCGCACAGGGCCCGGGGGGACACCATATATTTT. The full variable domain, rest sourced from reference TRBV7-9 and TRBJ1-3, is DTGVSQNPRHKITKRGQNVTFRCDPISEHNRLYWYRQTLGQGPEFLTYFQNEAQLEKSRLLSDRFSAERPKGSFSTLEIQRTEQGDSAMYLCASSLAHRARGDTIYFGEGSWLTVV.

This clone is a singleton in its sample. V and J are TRBV6-6 and TRBJ1-2, with D perhaps TRBD1 (5 bases). Germline V gene sequence: CDR1 MNHNY, CDR2 SVGAGI (reference sequence). This CDR3 region has 14 residues. Trimming took off 2 bases at V and 5 bases at J, with 12 bases between the two ends. CDR3 DNA sequence: TGTGCCAGCAGTTACGCAGGGATCGGGTATGGCTACACCTTC. Translation gives CASSYAGIGYGYTF.

This chain links TRBV15 with TRBJ1-2; D gene uncertain. The CDR3 spans 12 residues. V lost 0 bases to trimming and J lost 8 bases, with 7 bases between them. CDR1 is LNHNV, CDR2 YYDKDF, per germline (reference sequence). The DNA of the CDR3 is TGTGCCACCAGCAGAGAATCCCGGGGCTACACCTTC. Protein: CATSRESRGYTF.

This chain joins TRBV9 and TRBJ1-1; the D gene is possibly TRBD1 (5 bases). V was clipped by 4 bases and J by 0 bases, with 16 bases between them. This CDR3 has 16 amino acids. Per the germline V gene, CDR1 is SGDLS and CDR2 is YYNGEE. The CDR3 loop is CASSSSEGTVNTEAFF. As DNA, the CDR3 is TGTGCCAGCAGCTCTAGCGAGGGGACCGTGAACACTGAAGCTTTCTTT.

The genes are TRBV7-2 and TRBJ2-7, with 7 bases matching TRBD1. From germline, CDR1 is SGHTA and CDR2 FQGNSA. Trimming took 5 bases from V and 1 from J; bases not matched to a gene: 8. The CDR3 contains 15 residues. For the CDR3, the DNA is TGTGCCAGCAGCCCCCGGGACAGACTATCCTACGAGCAGTACTTC. Translating it yields CASSPRDRLSYEQYF.

The chain has TRBV9 and TRBJ1-3; 7 bases are a match to TRBD1. The germline V gene has CDR1 SGDLS and CDR2 YYNGEE. The CDR3 totals 18 residues. Trimming cost V 3 bases and J 3 bases; bases outside gene matches: 15. In DNA form, the CDR3 reads TGTGCCAGCAGCGCCGCTCTAACGAGACAGGGAAGTGGAAACACCATATATTTT. Translating gives CASSAALTRQGSGNTIYF.

This chain connects TRBV4-2 to TRBJ2-2; possibly TRBD1 for D (5 bases). CDR3 size: 15 residues. The germline V gene has CDR1 LGHNA and CDR2 YNFKEQ. V gave up 4 bases and J gave up 5 bases, with 14 bases separating them. Written as DNA, the CDR3 is TGTGCCAGCAGCCGGGGCAGTGCAGGGACCGGGGAGCTGTTTTTT. Its protein product is CASSRGSAGTGELFF.

The chain combines TRBV27 with TRBJ1-5; no definite D call. Trimming stripped 2 bases from V and 3 bases from J, with 5 bases between. The CDR3 spans 13 residues. Germline-derived CDR1 and CDR2 are MNHEY and SMNVEV (reference sequence). The CDR3 loop reads CASSLGHNQPQHF. The CDR3 DNA is TGTGCCAGCAGTTTAGGCCACAATCAGCCCCAGCATTTT.

This clone was seen a handful of times. The chain couples TRBV19 to TRBJ2-7, with 13 bases that match TRBD2. Germline V gene data show CDR1 as LNHDA and CDR2 as SQIVND (reference sequence). V was clipped by 6 bases and J by 5 bases; unmatched bases: 7. The length of the CDR3 is 15 residues. CDR3 DNA: TGTGCCAGTAGCAGGACTAGCGGGAGTTATGACGAGCAGTACTTC. Amino acid sequence: CASSRTSGSYDEQYF.

The V and J genes are TRBV7-9 and TRBJ2-3; 8 positions match TRBD2. This CDR3 is built from 15 residues. The germline CDR1 and CDR2 sequences are SEHNR and FQNEAQ (reference sequence). Trimming cost V 5 bases and J 10 bases; bases outside gene matches: 14. The CDR3 DNA reads as TGTGCCAGCAGCCAACTAGCGGAGACTTACCAATCGCAGTATTTT. Encoded protein: CASSQLAETYQSQYF. Using reference TRBV7-9 and TRBJ2-3 for the parts outside the CDR3, the full variable domain is DTGVSQNPRHKITKRGQNVTFRCDPISEHNRLYWYRQTLGQGPEFLTYFQNEAQLEKSRLLSDRFSAERPKGSFSTLEIQRTEQGDSAMYLCASSQLAETYQSQYFGPGTRLTVL.